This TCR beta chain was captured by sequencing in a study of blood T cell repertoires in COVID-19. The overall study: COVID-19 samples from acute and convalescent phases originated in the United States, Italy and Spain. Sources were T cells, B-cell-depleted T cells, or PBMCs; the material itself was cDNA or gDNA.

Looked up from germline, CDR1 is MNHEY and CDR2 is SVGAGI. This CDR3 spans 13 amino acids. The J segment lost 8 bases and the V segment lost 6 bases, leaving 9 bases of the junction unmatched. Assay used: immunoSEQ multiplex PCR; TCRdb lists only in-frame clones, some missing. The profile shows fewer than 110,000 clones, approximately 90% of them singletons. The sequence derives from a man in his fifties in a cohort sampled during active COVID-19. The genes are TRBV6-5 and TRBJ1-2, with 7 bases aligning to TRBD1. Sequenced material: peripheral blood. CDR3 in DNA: TGTGCCAGCAGCCGCGACAGGGTTGGAGGCTACACCTTC. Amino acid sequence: CASSRDRVGGYTF.